This record looks at one T cell receptor (beta chain) sequence and its context. The source of the sample is a study of blood T cell repertoires in COVID-19. Generated by immunoSEQ multiplex PCR, the TCRdb table keeps only in-frame clones and is missing some. This table has some 100,000 clones, 91% appearing once. Sequenced material: peripheral blood. This receptor was identified in a man aged 55 to 70 with acute or convalescent COVID-19.

In nucleotides, the CDR3 is TGTGCCACCCTGCGACGGACTAGCGGCTACAATGAGCAGTTCTTC. Residues: CATLRRTSGYNEQFF. The chain uses TRBV19 and TRBJ2-1; 10 bases align to TRBD2. CDR3 length equals 15 residues. The germline CDR1 and CDR2 sequences are LNHDA and SQIVND (reference sequence). V dropped 10 bases and J dropped 3; count of bases not matched to a gene: 9. Complete variable domain (other parts from reference TRBV19 and TRBJ2-1): DGGITQSPKYLFRKEGQNVTLSCEQNLNHDAMYWYRQDPGQGLRLIYYSQIVNDFQKGDIAEGYSVSREKKESFPLTVTSAQKNPTAFYLCATLRRTSGYNEQFFGPGTRLTVL.